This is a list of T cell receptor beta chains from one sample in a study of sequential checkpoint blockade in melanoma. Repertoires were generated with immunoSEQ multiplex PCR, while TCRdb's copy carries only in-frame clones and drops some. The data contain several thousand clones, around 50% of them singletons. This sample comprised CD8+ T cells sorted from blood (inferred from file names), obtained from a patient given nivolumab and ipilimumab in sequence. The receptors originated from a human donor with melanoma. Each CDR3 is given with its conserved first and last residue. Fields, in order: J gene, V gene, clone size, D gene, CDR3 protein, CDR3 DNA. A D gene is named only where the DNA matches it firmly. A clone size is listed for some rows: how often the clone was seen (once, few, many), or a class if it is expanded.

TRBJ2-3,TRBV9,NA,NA,CASSVGAGSADTQYF,TGTGCCAGCAGCGTAGGGGCGGGGTCCGCAGATACGCAGTATTTT
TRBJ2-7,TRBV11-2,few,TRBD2,CASSLDLDLAGTYYEQYF,TGTGCCAGCAGCTTAGATCTCGATCTAGCGGGGACATACTACGAGCAGTACTTC
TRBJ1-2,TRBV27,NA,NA,CASSLGGGFGYTF,TGTGCCAGCAGTTTAGGGGGCGGATTTGGCTACACCTTC
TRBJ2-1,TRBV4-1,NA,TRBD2,CASSQETSGGPYNEQFF,TGCGCCAGCAGCCAAGAAACTAGCGGGGGGCCTTACAATGAGCAGTTCTTC
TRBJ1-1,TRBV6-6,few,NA,CASCNQRVMNTEAFF,TGTGCCAGCTGTAACCAGCGGGTCATGAACACTGAAGCTTTCTTT
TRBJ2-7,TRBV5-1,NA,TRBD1,CASSNGDRFYEQYF,TGCGCCAGCAGCAATGGGGACAGATTCTACGAGCAGTACTTC
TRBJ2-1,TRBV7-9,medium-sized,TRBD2,CASRTSGGAHEQFF,TGTGCCAGCAGGACTAGCGGGGGGGCCCATGAGCAGTTCTTC
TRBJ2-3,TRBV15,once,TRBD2,CATSSGVAGSTDTQYF,TGTGCCACCAGCAGCGGGGTAGCGGGGAGCACAGATACGCAGTATTTT
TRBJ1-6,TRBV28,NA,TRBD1,CASKFEEQGSPLHF,TGTGCCAGCAAATTCGAAGAACAGGGGTCACCCCTCCACTTT
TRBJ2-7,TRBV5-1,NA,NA,CASSSTPGTSLYEQYF,TGCGCCAGCAGCTCCACCCCCGGGACAAGCCTCTACGAGCAGTACTTC
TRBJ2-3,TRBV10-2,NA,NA,CASSITVTDTQYF,TGCGCCAGTTCCATCACAGTCACAGATACGCAGTATTTT
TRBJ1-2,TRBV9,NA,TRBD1,CASSPELDRGNYGYTF,TGTGCCAGCAGCCCCGAACTAGACAGGGGCAACTATGGCTACACCTTC
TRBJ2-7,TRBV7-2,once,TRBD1,CASSPRPDRDEQYF,TGTGCCAGCAGCCCCCGACCCGACAGGGACGAGCAGTACTTC
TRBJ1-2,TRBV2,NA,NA,CASSFVGGINGYTF,TGTGCCAGCAGTTTTGTCGGGGGGATTAATGGCTACACCTTC
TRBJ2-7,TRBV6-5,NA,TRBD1,CASTEAGTGGYEQYF,TGTGCCAGCACCGAGGCCGGGACAGGGGGCTACGAGCAGTACTTC
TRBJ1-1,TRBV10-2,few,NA,CASTGGTEAFF,TGCGCCAGCACAGGAGGCACTGAAGCTTTCTTT
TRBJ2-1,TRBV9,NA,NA,CASSVGEGVNEQFF,TGTGCCAGCAGCGTAGGGGAAGGGGTCAATGAGCAGTTCTTC
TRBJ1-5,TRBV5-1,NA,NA,CASSLSPFQPQHF,TGCGCCAGCAGCTTGAGCCCTTTCCAGCCCCAGCATTTT
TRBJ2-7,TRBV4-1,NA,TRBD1,CASSQQDRDEQYF,TGCGCCAGCAGCCAACAAGACAGGGACGAGCAGTACTTC
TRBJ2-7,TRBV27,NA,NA,CASSPGPGYEQYF,TGTGCCAGCAGCCCCGGCCCGGGCTACGAGCAGTACTTC
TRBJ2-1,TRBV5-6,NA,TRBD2,CASSWPGTSANEQFF,TGTGCCAGCAGCTGGCCGGGGACTAGCGCCAATGAGCAGTTCTTC
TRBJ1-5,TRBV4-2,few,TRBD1,CASSQGTEHSNQPQHF,TGTGCCAGCAGCCAGGGGACAGAGCATAGCAATCAGCCCCAGCATTTT
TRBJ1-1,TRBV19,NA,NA,CASSGPGKGTEAFF,TGTGCCAGTAGTGGCCCAGGGAAGGGGACTGAAGCTTTCTTT